This TCR beta chain was obtained from a study of blood T cell repertoires in COVID-19. For the study at large: Sites in the United States, Italy and Spain provided acute and convalescent COVID-19 samples. From T cells, B-cell-depleted T cells, or PBMCs came the material, which was cDNA or gDNA.

Original processing notes: The authors estimated nucleated cell counts from reference gene primer amplification. Assay used: immunoSEQ multiplex PCR; TCRdb lists only in-frame clones, some missing. V, J and clone size reflect that table, while D and trimming were determined from the DNA. The table has about 290,000 clones, just under 85% seen once. Trimming stripped 1 base from V and 5 bases from J, with 18 bases between. Germline CDR1 and CDR2: MGHRA and YSYEKL. There are 17 residues in the CDR3. This clone was seen a handful of times. The sequenced sample consisted of peripheral blood. This clonotype was sampled from a woman between 45 and 60 years old with active or convalescent COVID-19. The chain carries TRBV4-1 and TRBJ2-1; D gene uncertain. This chain's CDR3 is CASSQGRVGLRDNEQFF. As DNA, the CDR3 is TGCGCCAGCAGCCAAGGCCGAGTGGGTCTTCGGGACAATGAGCAGTTCTTC.